These 17 T cell receptor beta chains were all obtained from the same sample, sequenced in a study of PD-1 blockade in classical Hodgkin lymphoma. TCRdb keeps only in-frame clones here, not all; method: immunoSEQ multiplex PCR. The repertoire holds 80,000 to 100,000 clones, with roughly 91% as singletons. Time point defined: cycle 4 day 1 (C4D1), after five to seven weeks of nivolumab. All the patients suffered relapse after autologous stem cell transplantation, and brentuximab vedotin exposure differed. Source: peripheral blood mononuclear cells (PBMCs), taken before the fourth cycle of nivolumab. The receptors stem from a human donor with classical Hodgkin lymphoma.

The gene calls are TRBV7-8 and TRBJ2-3; TRBD2 agrees at 10 bases. This CDR3 is 18 amino acids long. In germline, CDR1 is SGHVS, CDR2 FQNEAQ. J gave up 0 bases and V 3 bases, and 9 bases lay outside the gene matches. In nucleotides, the CDR3 is TGTGCCAGCAGCTTCCCGAGAAAGCGGGAGGGGAGCACAGATACGCAGTATTTT. It is translated as CASSFPRKREGSTDTQYF.

Turning to this clone: The same CDR3 can be traced to other DNA sequences in this sample. The rearrangement uses TRBV6-5 and TRBJ1-3; no clear D gene. Deletions cut 0 bases from V and 1 base from J, with 7 bases between. Germline V gene data show CDR1 as MNHEY and CDR2 as SVGAGI. The CDR3 spans 15 residues. The CDR3 DNA is TGTGCCAGCAGTTACTCCATAGGATCTGGAAACACCATATATTTT. As protein: CASSYSIGSGNTIYF.

CDR3 DNA sequence: TGCAGCGTTTCCCCTACCGGACTAGCGGGGACCGGGGAGCTGTTTTTT. This sequence encodes CSVSPTGLAGTGELFF. The J gene is TRBJ2-2, the V gene TRBV29-1; TRBD2 agrees at 12 bases. Germline V gene lookup returns CDR1 SQVTM and CDR2 ANQGSEA. Trimming removed 5 bases from V and 5 bases from J; junction bases left unmatched: 9. The CDR3 has 16 amino acids.

The V gene is TRBV6-1, the J gene TRBJ2-1; D is uncertain. The germline gives CDR1 MNHNS, CDR2 SASEGT. The V end lost 3 bases, the J end lost 5 bases, and 8 bases lay between the germline ends. The CDR3 spans 13 residues. The CDR3 is CASSETPNNEQFF. CDR3 DNA: TGTGCCAGCAGTGAGACACCAAACAATGAGCAGTTCTTC.

The chain joins TRBV13 to TRBJ1-4; 7 positions agree with TRBD1. Germline V gene data show CDR1 as PRHDT and CDR2 as FYEKMQ (reference sequence). The CDR3 loop spans 14 amino acids. Trimming at V came to 5 bases and at J to 4 bases, leaving 4 bases not matched to a gene. The CDR3 sequence is CASSPTGSNEKLFF. DNA of the CDR3: TGTGCCAGCAGCCCGACAGGGAGTAATGAAAAACTGTTTTTT. The variable domain in full, completed from reference TRBV13 and TRBJ1-4, reads AAGVIQSPRHLIKEKRETATLKCYPIPRHDTVYWYQQGPGQDPQFLISFYEKMQSDKGSIPDRFSAQQFSDYHSELNMSSLELGDSALYFCASSPTGSNEKLFFGSGTQLSVL.

The CDR3 loop reads CASSTRAGLSTEAFF. In DNA, the CDR3 is TGTGCCAGCAGCACCCGTGCAGGGTTGAGCACTGAAGCTTTCTTT. V gene TRBV27 combines with J gene TRBJ1-1, with D perhaps TRBD1 (5 bases). The germline gives CDR1 MNHEY, CDR2 SMNVEV (reference sequence). V lost 6 bases and J lost 4, with 18 bases in between. CDR3 size: 15 residues.

The CDR3 reads CASRWTSGSGEQYF. The CDR3 DNA reads TGTGCCAGCAGGTGGACTAGCGGGAGCGGAGAGCAGTACTTC. This rearrangement joins TRBV27 to TRBJ2-7, with 13 bases matching TRBD2. CDR1 and CDR2 (germline): MNHEY, SMNVEV (reference sequence). The CDR3 loop spans 14 amino acids. Trimming removed 6 bases from V and 7 bases from J; junction bases left unmatched: 6.

This chain joins TRBV9 and TRBJ2-7; no firm D call. The germline gives CDR1 SGDLS, CDR2 YYNGEE. CDR3 size: 16 residues. Trimming pared 5 bases from V and 1 base from J, leaving 19 bases between. CDR3 protein: CASSKSPKLGSYEQYF. CDR3 DNA sequence: TGTGCCAGCAGTAAATCTCCGAAGCTGGGGTCCTACGAGCAGTACTTC.

The chain couples TRBV11-1 to TRBJ2-5; 10 bases are a match to TRBD1. The CDR3 has 16 residues. Germline-derived CDR1 and CDR2 are SGHAT and FQDESV (reference sequence). The V segment lost 4 bases and the J segment 4 bases; nucleotides outside the gene matches: 9. The CDR3 region is CASSWGQGIGGETQYF. CDR3 sequence (DNA): TGTGCCAGCAGCTGGGGACAGGGGATAGGGGGAGAGACCCAGTACTTC.

This chain joins TRBV19 and TRBJ2-7; 8 nucleotides line up with TRBD2. V lost 3 bases and J lost 0; bases outside the gene matches: 1. Germline values: CDR1 LNHDA, CDR2 SQIVND (reference sequence). The CDR3 has 14 residues. CDR3 nucleotide sequence: TGTGCCAGTAGTATTGGGACTAGCTCCTACGAGCAGTACTTC. Its translation is CASSIGTSSYEQYF.

V is TRBV6-1 and J is TRBJ1-2; D perhaps matches TRBD1 (5 bases). CDR1 is MNHNS and CDR2 is SASEGT in the germline V gene. The CDR3 runs to 13 residues. V was clipped by 7 bases and J by 5 bases, with 14 bases between them. The CDR3 spells CASNPSGRYGYTF. CDR3 DNA sequence: TGTGCCAGCAACCCGTCAGGGAGGTATGGCTACACCTTC.

The chain links TRBV4-1 to TRBJ1-5; TRBD1 might be the D (6 bases). Germline CDR1 reads MGHRA; CDR2 reads YSYEKL. Between the trimmed V and J ends, which lost 4 bases and 3 bases, there was a span of 13 bases. This CDR3 contains 15 residues. In DNA, the CDR3 is TGCGCCAGCAGCCCAAACGGACAGTACAATCAGCCCCAGCATTTT. Its translation: CASSPNGQYNQPQHF.

V gene TRBV30 combines with J gene TRBJ1-5; D is perhaps TRBD1 (5 bases). V lost 4 bases, J lost 2 bases, and 18 bases lay in between. This CDR3 is built from 16 residues. In germline, CDR1 is GTSNPN, CDR2 SVGIG (reference sequence). The CDR3 here is CAWILPGGLGNQPQHF. CDR3 nucleotides: TGTGCCTGGATTCTCCCCGGGGGGTTGGGCAATCAGCCCCAGCATTTT.

This clone was observed a few times. V gene TRBV27 combines with J gene TRBJ1-3; D is uncertain. This CDR3 has 13 residues. Germline CDR1 is MNHEY and CDR2 is SMNVEV (reference sequence). V lost 4 bases, J lost 2 bases, and 6 bases lay in between. In DNA, the CDR3 is TGTGCCAGCAGTTCGCGGACTGGAAACACCATATATTTT. Translating it yields CASSSRTGNTIYF.

V gene TRBV29-1 combines with J gene TRBJ2-5; 7 nucleotides match TRBD1. The CDR3 is 11 residues long. The germline V gene encodes CDR1 SQVTM and CDR2 ANQGSEA. V gave up 7 bases and J gave up 2 bases; unmatched junction bases: 1. In DNA, the CDR3 is TGCAGCGGGGACAGTCAAGAGACCCAGTACTTC. Protein: CSGDSQETQYF.

The chain links TRBV6-5 to TRBJ2-7; D might be TRBD2 (6 bases). The CDR3 extends over 15 amino acids. The V and J ends lost 10 bases and 1 base respectively, with 20 bases between them. Germline V gene sequence: CDR1 MNHEY, CDR2 SVGAGI. The CDR3 coding sequence is TGTGCCACCAAGGAAGCGCGGGACCGGTCCTACGAGCAGTACTTC. Residues: CATKEARDRSYEQYF.

The chain is built from TRBV29-1 and TRBJ2-5; tentatively, D is TRBD2 (6 bases). V dropped 6 bases and J dropped 2 bases, with 16 bases sitting between them. The length of the CDR3 is 14 residues. The germline V gene has CDR1 SQVTM and CDR2 ANQGSEA. The CDR3 DNA is TGCAGCGTCCCCCCTTGGGGGGTTCAAGAGACCCAGTACTTC. As protein: CSVPPWGVQETQYF.